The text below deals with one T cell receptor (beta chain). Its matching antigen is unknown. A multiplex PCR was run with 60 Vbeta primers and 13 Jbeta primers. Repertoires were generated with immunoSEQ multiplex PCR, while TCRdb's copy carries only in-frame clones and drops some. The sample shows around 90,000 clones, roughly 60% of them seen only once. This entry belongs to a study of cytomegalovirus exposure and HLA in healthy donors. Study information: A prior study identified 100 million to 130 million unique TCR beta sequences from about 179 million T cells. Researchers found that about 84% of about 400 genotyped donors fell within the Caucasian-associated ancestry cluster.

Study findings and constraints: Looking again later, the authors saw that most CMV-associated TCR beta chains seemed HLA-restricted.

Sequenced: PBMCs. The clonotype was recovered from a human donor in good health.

CDR3 coding DNA: TGTGCCAGCGCGCCGTCGCGAACAGGGAGGGAGTTCTTC. The encoded protein is CASAPSRTGREFF. J is TRBJ2-1 and V is TRBV2; possibly TRBD2 for D (7 bases). CDR1 is SNHLY, CDR2 FYNNEI, per germline. V was cut by 8 bases and J by 14 bases, with 22 bases left in between. The CDR3 spans 13 residues.